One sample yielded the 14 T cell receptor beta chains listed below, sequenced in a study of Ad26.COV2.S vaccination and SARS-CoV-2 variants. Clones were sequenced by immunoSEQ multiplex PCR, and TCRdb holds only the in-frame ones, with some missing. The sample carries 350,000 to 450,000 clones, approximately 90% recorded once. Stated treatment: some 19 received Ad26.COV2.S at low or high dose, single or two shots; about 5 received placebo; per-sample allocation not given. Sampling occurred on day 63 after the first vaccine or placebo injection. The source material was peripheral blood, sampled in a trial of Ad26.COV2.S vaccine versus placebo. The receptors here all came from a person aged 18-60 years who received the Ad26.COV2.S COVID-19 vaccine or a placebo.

The DNA of the CDR3 is TGTGCCAGCAGTGACAGGGTTTTTGGCTACACCTTC. This encodes CASSDRVFGYTF. The V call is TRBV12-3 or TRBV12-4, the J call TRBJ1-2, with 7 positions matching TRBD1. This CDR3 is 12 amino acids long. J lost 7 bases, V lost 5 bases, and 4 bases had no gene match.

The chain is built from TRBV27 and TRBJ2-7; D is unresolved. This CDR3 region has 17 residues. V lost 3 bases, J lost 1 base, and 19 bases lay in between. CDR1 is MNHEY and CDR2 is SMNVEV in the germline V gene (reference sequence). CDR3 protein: CASSFLPLPLYSYEQYF. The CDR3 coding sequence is TGTGCCAGCAGTTTCCTCCCGTTACCACTTTATTCCTACGAGCAGTACTTC.

The DNA of the CDR3 is TGCGCCAGCAGCTCGAATCCGGCTTCAACTAATGAAAAACTGTTTTTT. As protein: CASSSNPASTNEKLFF. The gene calls are TRBV5-1 and TRBJ1-4, with D hard to call. The CDR3 is made up of 16 amino acids. Germline CDR1 reads SGHRS; CDR2 reads YFSETQ. The ends were cut back, 3 bases at V and 0 bases at J, with 12 bases in the middle.

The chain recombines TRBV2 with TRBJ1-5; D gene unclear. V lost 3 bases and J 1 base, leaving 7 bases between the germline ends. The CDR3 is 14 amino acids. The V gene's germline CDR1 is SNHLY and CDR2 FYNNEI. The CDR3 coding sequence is TGTGCCAGCAGTGAGCGACGAAGCAATCAGCCCCAGCATTTT. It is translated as CASSERRSNQPQHF.

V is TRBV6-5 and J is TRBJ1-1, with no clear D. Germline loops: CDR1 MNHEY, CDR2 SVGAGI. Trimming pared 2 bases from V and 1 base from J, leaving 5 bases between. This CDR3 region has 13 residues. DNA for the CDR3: TGTGCCAGCAGTTACAGAGCGAACACTGAAGCTTTCTTT. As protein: CASSYRANTEAFF.

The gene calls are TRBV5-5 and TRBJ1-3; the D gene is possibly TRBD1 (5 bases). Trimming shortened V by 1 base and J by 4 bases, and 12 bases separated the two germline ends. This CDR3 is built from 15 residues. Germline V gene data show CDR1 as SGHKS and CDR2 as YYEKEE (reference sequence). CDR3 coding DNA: TGTGCCAGCAGCTTGATGGCAGGGCTAGGAAACACCATATATTTT. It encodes CASSLMAGLGNTIYF.

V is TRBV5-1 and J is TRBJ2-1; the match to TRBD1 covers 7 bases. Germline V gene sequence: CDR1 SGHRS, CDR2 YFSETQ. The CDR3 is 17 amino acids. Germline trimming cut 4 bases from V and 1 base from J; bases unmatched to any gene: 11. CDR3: CASSPEGQDPSYNEQFF. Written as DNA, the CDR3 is TGCGCCAGCAGCCCAGAAGGACAGGACCCTTCCTACAATGAGCAGTTCTTC.

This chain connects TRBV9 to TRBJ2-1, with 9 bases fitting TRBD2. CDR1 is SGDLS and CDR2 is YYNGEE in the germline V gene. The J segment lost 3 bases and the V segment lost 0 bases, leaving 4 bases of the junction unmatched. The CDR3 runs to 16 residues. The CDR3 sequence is CASSVGSSGVYNEQFF. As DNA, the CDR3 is TGTGCCAGCAGCGTAGGATCTAGCGGGGTCTACAATGAGCAGTTCTTC.

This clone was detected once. The CDR3 DNA reads as TGTGCCAGCAGCTACACTAGCGGGAGTGCCTACGAGCAGTACTTC. Translating it yields CASSYTSGSAYEQYF. The J gene is TRBJ2-7, the V gene TRBV3-1 (or the pseudogene TRBV3-2); 11 bases line up with TRBD2. V shed 5 bases, J shed 2 bases, and the junction held 5 bases outside the gene matches. The V gene's germline CDR1 is LGHDT and CDR2 YNNKEL (reference sequence). CDR3 length: 15 amino acids.

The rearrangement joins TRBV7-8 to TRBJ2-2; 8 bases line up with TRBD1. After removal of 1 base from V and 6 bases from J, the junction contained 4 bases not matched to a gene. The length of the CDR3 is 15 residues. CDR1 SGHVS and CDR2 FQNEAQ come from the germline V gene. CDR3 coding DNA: TGTGCCAGCAGCTTAGAGGTGACAGGGGCCGGGGAGCTGTTTTTT. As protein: CASSLEVTGAGELFF.

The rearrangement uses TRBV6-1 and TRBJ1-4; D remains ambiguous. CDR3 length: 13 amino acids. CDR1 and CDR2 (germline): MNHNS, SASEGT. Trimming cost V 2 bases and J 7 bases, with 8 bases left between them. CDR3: CASSELTVEKLFF. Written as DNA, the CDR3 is TGTGCCAGCAGTGAATTGACGGTTGAAAAACTGTTTTTT.

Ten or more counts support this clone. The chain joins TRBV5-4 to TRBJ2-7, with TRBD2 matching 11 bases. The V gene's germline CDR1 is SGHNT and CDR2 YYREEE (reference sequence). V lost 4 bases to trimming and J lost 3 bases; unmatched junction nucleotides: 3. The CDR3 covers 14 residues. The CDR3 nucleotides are TGTGCCAGCAGCCGAACTAGCGGGAGCTACGAGCAGTACTTC. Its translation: CASSRTSGSYEQYF.

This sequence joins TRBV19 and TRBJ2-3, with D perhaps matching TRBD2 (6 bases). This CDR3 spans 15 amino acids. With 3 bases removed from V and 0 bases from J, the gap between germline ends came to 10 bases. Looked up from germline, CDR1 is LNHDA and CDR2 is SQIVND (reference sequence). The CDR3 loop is CASSISGGSTDTQYF. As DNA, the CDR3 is TGTGCCAGTAGTATTAGCGGTGGGAGCACAGATACGCAGTATTTT.

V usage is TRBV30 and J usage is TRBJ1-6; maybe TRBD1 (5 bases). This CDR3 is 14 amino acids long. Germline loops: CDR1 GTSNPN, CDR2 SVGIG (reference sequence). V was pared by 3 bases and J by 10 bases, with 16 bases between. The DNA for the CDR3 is TGTGCCTGGAGGGAAACAGGTCAAGGATCACCCCTCCACTTT. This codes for CAWRETGQGSPLHF.